Each of the 28 T cell receptor beta chains below was sequenced from the same sample in a study of cytotoxic CD8 clonotypes in ibrutinib-treated CLL. Measured with immunoSEQ multiplex PCR; TCRdb has only the in-frame clones, and not every one. The data hold about 28,000 clones, with approximately 57% observed a single time. The specimen comprised PBMCs, sampled before ibrutinib treatment. The receptor set was obtained from a human donor with chronic lymphocytic leukemia.

V and J are TRBV27 and TRBJ2-1; 8 nucleotides align to TRBD1. With 6 bases clipped from V and 4 bases from J, the junction kept 8 bases outside the gene matches. The CDR3 is 15 amino acids. CDR1 is MNHEY and CDR2 is SMNVEV in the germline V gene (reference sequence). The chain's CDR3 is CASRAGGASYNEQFF. The CDR3 coding sequence is TGTGCCAGCAGGGCAGGGGGCGCTTCTTACAATGAGCAGTTCTTC.

This chain links TRBV4-3 with TRBJ2-5; possibly TRBD2 for D (6 bases). The CDR3 has 15 amino acids. Trimming took off 2 bases at V and 4 bases at J, with 14 bases between the two ends. The germline CDR1 and CDR2 sequences are LGHNA and YSLEER. The CDR3 region has the DNA TGCGCCAGCAGCCAATCCTACGGGGGTGGAGAGACCCAGTACTTC. Its protein product is CASSQSYGGGETQYF.

V gene TRBV6-1 combines with J gene TRBJ2-7; D is uncertain. The CDR3 totals 15 residues. Germline V gene sequence: CDR1 MNHNS, CDR2 SASEGT. Trimming cost V 2 bases and J 1 base, with 12 bases left between them. CDR3 sequence (DNA): TGTGCCAGCAGTGAACTAAGGATCTCATCCTACGAGCAGTACTTC. It is translated as CASSELRISSYEQYF.

This clone was detected a few times. The V gene is TRBV11-3, the J gene TRBJ2-7, with no clear D. Germline CDR1 reads SGHNT; CDR2 reads YENEEA. The CDR3 length is 11 residues. Trimming left V 5 bases short and J 3 bases short, with 5 bases between. Written as DNA, the CDR3 is TGTGCCAGCAGCCGCCACTACGAGCAGTACTTC. Its protein is CASSRHYEQYF.

The V call is TRBV5-4, the J call TRBJ2-7; possible D gene TRBD1, 6 bases. The germline gives CDR1 SGHNT, CDR2 YYREEE (reference sequence). The CDR3 is made up of 17 amino acids. V lost 0 bases and J 2 bases, leaving 18 bases between the germline ends. The CDR3 sequence is CASSLGPLGGPAYEQYF. CDR3 DNA sequence: TGTGCCAGCAGCTTGGGGCCACTAGGGGGACCGGCCTACGAGCAGTACTTC.

Regarding this clone: In the same sample, other DNA sequences code for this CDR3. The gene calls are TRBV10-3 and TRBJ1-4; no firm D call. This CDR3 region has 14 residues. CDR1 is ENHRY, CDR2 SYGVKD, per germline. Trimming removed 3 bases at V and 4 bases at J, with 9 bases between. CDR3 DNA: TGTGCCATCAGTGACCTGTCGTATAATGAAAAACTGTTTTTT. This sequence encodes CAISDLSYNEKLFF.

The V and J genes are TRBV7-2 and TRBJ2-7; D might be TRBD1 or TRBD2, each matching 5 bases. The CDR3 extends over 13 amino acids. Between the trimmed V and J ends, which lost 6 bases and 2 bases, there was a span of 11 bases. The germline gives CDR1 SGHTA, CDR2 FQGNSA. In DNA form, the CDR3 reads TGTGCCAGCAGACGGGACGGGCCCTACGAGCAGTACTTC. It codes for CASRRDGPYEQYF. The whole variable domain, filled in from reference TRBV7-2 and TRBJ2-7, reads GAGVSQSPSNKVTEKGKDVELRCDPISGHTALYWYRQSLGQGLEFLIYFQGNSAPDKSGLPSDRFSAERTGGSVSTLTIQRTQQEDSAVYLCASRRDGPYEQYFGPGTRLTVT.

The chain uses TRBV5-6 and TRBJ1-3; D uncertain. Trimming cost V 1 base and J 0 bases, with 14 bases left between them. The CDR3 contains 17 residues. CDR1 is SGHDT and CDR2 is YYEEEE in the germline V gene. The CDR3 DNA sequence: TGTGCCAGCAGCTTGACGCCATCCAGAGGCTCTGGAAACACCATATATTTT. It is translated as CASSLTPSRGSGNTIYF.

CDR3 nucleotide sequence: TGTGCCAGCAGCGTCTTTCCGAGACTGGACGAGCAGTACTTC. Encoded protein: CASSVFPRLDEQYF. The chain employs TRBV9 and TRBJ2-7; D is undetermined. Trimming cost V 2 bases and J 5 bases, with 14 bases left between them. This CDR3 has 14 residues. Germline loops: CDR1 SGDLS, CDR2 YYNGEE.

The chain has TRBV18 and TRBJ2-5, with TRBD1 identical over 8 bases. Trimming cost V 6 bases and J 5 bases; bases outside gene matches: 14. The CDR3 covers 16 residues. Looked up from germline, CDR1 is KGHSH and CDR2 is LQKENI. The CDR3 spells CASSALNRGVLETQYF. CDR3 bases: TGTGCCAGCTCGGCCCTGAACAGGGGGGTGCTTGAGACCCAGTACTTC.

This clone was seen only a few times. V gene TRBV29-1 combines with J gene TRBJ1-5, with TRBD1 as a possible D gene (5 bases). This CDR3 is 13 amino acids long. Trimming cost V 5 bases and J 4 bases, with 12 bases left between them. From germline, CDR1 is SQVTM and CDR2 ANQGSEA. In nucleotides, the CDR3 is TGCAGCGTTCAGGGAGGGGATAATCAGCCCCAGCATTTT. Translation gives CSVQGGDNQPQHF. The full variable domain, completed using reference TRBV29-1 and TRBJ1-5, is SAVISQKPSRDICQRGTSLTIQCQVDSQVTMMFWYRQQPGQSLTLIATANQGSEATYESGFVIDKFPISRPNLTFSTLTVSNMSPEDSSIYLCSVQGGDNQPQHFGDGTRLSIL.

The chain carries TRBV7-3 and TRBJ1-6; possible D gene TRBD1, 5 bases. This CDR3 has 15 residues. V lost 8 bases, J lost 8 bases, and 19 bases lay in between. Per the germline V gene, CDR1 is SGHTA and CDR2 is FQGTGA. The CDR3 bases are TGTGCCAGCTCCCTAGGCCTAGGGACCGATTCACCCCTCCACTTT. Its translation: CASSLGLGTDSPLHF.

This chain links TRBV5-1 with TRBJ2-1; 10 bases match TRBD2. V shed 6 bases and J 6 bases; nucleotides not matched to a gene: 6. CDR3 length: 14 residues. Germline V lookup: CDR1 SGHRS, CDR2 YFSETQ. The CDR3 loop reads CASKLSSGSNEQFF. Here the CDR3 DNA reads TGCGCCAGCAAGTTGTCTAGCGGGAGCAATGAGCAGTTCTTC.

The chain carries TRBV5-1 and TRBJ2-7, with D unresolved. CDR3 size: 19 residues. Trimming left V 4 bases short and J 2 bases short, with 28 bases between. CDR1 and CDR2 from the germline V gene are SGHRS and YFSETQ. CDR3: CASSNGFGLPTGGAYEQYF. Here the CDR3 DNA reads TGCGCCAGCAGCAACGGCTTTGGGCTTCCTACGGGTGGTGCCTACGAGCAGTACTTC.

In the case of this clone: The same CDR3 arises from other DNA sequences in this sample as well. This chain joins TRBV11-3 and TRBJ1-1, with no clear D. The CDR3 extends over 14 amino acids. The V and J ends lost 1 base and 1 base respectively, with 7 bases between them. CDR1 and CDR2 from the germline V gene are SGHNT and YENEEA. Here the CDR3 DNA reads TGTGCCAGCAGCTTAGGCGGGAAGAACACTGAAGCTTTCTTT. Its translation is CASSLGGKNTEAFF.

The rearrangement links TRBV6-5 to TRBJ1-1; D is unclear. CDR3 size: 15 residues. Between the trimmed V and J ends, which lost 2 bases and 1 base, there was a span of 11 bases. Germline V lookup: CDR1 MNHEY, CDR2 SVGAGI. The CDR3: CASSYRVTKNTEAFF. The CDR3 DNA reads as TGTGCCAGCAGTTACCGGGTTACGAAGAACACTGAAGCTTTCTTT.

This chain connects TRBV19 to TRBJ1-1; 7 positions agree with TRBD1. The CDR3 loop spans 13 amino acids. The germline CDR1 and CDR2 sequences are LNHDA and SQIVND (reference sequence). V shed 8 bases and J 2 bases; nucleotides not matched to a gene: 5. DNA for the CDR3: TGTGCCAGTGAGGACAGGACCAACACTGAAGCTTTCTTT. Amino acids: CASEDRTNTEAFF.

This clone was seen a handful of times. The V and J genes are TRBV6-1 and TRBJ2-4; 10 nucleotides align to TRBD2. V lost 6 bases, J lost 11 bases, and 13 bases stayed unmatched. Germline CDR1 reads MNHNS; CDR2 reads SASEGT. CDR3 length: 15 amino acids. The CDR3 DNA reads TGTGCCAGCAGAAGGGTAGCGGGGGGCGATGAGGTTCAGTACTTC. Translation gives CASRRVAGGDEVQYF.

The rearrangement joins TRBV5-6 to TRBJ1-5; D unclear. CDR3 length: 13 amino acids. V was trimmed by 2 bases and J by 6 bases, leaving 9 bases between them. From germline, CDR1 is SGHDT and CDR2 YYEEEE. The CDR3 region is CASSFGSSQPQHF. The CDR3 coding sequence is TGTGCCAGCAGCTTTGGCAGCTCTCAGCCCCAGCATTTT. Variable domain in full (rest from reference TRBV5-6 and TRBJ1-5): DAGVTQSPTHLIKTRGQQVTLRCSPKSGHDTVSWYQQALGQGPQFIFQYYEEEERQRGNFPDRFSGHQFPNYSSELNVNALLLGDSALYLCASSFGSSQPQHFGDGTRLSIL.

The chain joins TRBV11-3 to TRBJ2-2; 9 nucleotides line up with TRBD1. Germline assignment: CDR1 SGHNT and CDR2 YENEEA. CDR3 length: 17 residues. V shed 1 base and J 4 bases; nucleotides not matched to a gene: 7. CDR3 loop: CASSLVTGTGFTGELFF. CDR3 nucleotide sequence: TGTGCCAGCAGCTTAGTCACCGGGACAGGGTTCACCGGGGAGCTGTTTTTT.

V and J are TRBV11-2 and TRBJ1-6, with 7 bases that match TRBD1. The V segment lost 5 bases and the J segment 7 bases; nucleotides outside the gene matches: 20. The CDR3 runs to 19 residues. Germline values: CDR1 SGHAT, CDR2 FQNNGV. CDR3 bases: TGTGCCAGCAGCCCAACGGCGGGGTGGTACAGGGGCCAAAATTCACCCCTCCACTTT. Translated: CASSPTAGWYRGQNSPLHF.

V usage is TRBV7-7 and J usage is TRBJ2-1, with D possibly being TRBD1 or TRBD2 (5 bases each). The CDR3 loop spans 12 amino acids. The germline V and J ends were trimmed by 5 bases and 5 bases, with 7 bases remaining between them. Germline CDR1 is SSHAT and CDR2 is FNYEAQ (reference sequence). CDR3 loop: CASSPGHNEQFF. CDR3 nucleotides: TGTGCCAGCAGCCCGGGGCACAATGAGCAGTTCTTC.

This clone has more than one count but fewer than ten. The chain employs TRBV4-1 and TRBJ1-5; D gene unclear. The germline CDR1 and CDR2 sequences are MGHRA and YSYEKL. Trimming took 0 bases from V and 2 from J, leaving 17 bases between them. The CDR3 sequence is 18 residues long. The CDR3 here is CASSQDPSVPMGNQPQHF. The CDR3, as DNA: TGCGCCAGCAGCCAAGACCCTAGCGTTCCAATGGGCAATCAGCCCCAGCATTTT.

This clone was observed a handful of times. The CDR3 is CASSEAGPNNSPLHF. The DNA of the CDR3 is TGTGCCAGCAGTGAAGCCGGGCCTAATAATTCACCCCTCCACTTT. The J gene is TRBJ1-6, the V gene TRBV2; D is unclear. The V end lost 0 bases, the J end lost 5 bases, and 8 bases lay between the germline ends. Germline loops: CDR1 SNHLY, CDR2 FYNNEI. The CDR3 extends over 15 amino acids.

This chain uses TRBV11-1 with TRBJ2-1, with 11 bases aligning to TRBD2. V trimming: 0 bases; J trimming: 6 bases; junction bases outside the gene matches: 7. Germline assignment: CDR1 SGHAT and CDR2 FQDESV (reference sequence). The CDR3 covers 17 residues. The CDR3 loop reads CASSLALLAGAVNEQFF. CDR3 in DNA: TGTGCCAGCAGCTTAGCCTTACTAGCGGGAGCGGTCAATGAGCAGTTCTTC.

This chain connects TRBV5-1 to TRBJ2-5, with D tentatively TRBD1 or TRBD2 (5 bases each). The length of the CDR3 is 14 residues. CDR1 is SGHRS and CDR2 is YFSETQ in the germline V gene. Between the trimmed V and J ends, which lost 0 bases and 5 bases, there was a span of 11 bases. The CDR3 protein is CASSLGAGTETQYF. In nucleotides, the CDR3 is TGCGCCAGCAGCTTGGGTGCAGGGACGGAGACCCAGTACTTC. Supplemented by reference TRBV5-1 and TRBJ2-5, the full variable domain reads KAGVTQTPRYLIKTRGQQVTLSCSPISGHRSVSWYQQTPGQGLQFLFEYFSETQRNKGNFPGRFSGRQFSNSRSEMNVSTLELGDSALYLCASSLGAGTETQYFGPGTRLLVL.

By proportion, this clone is large. In nucleotides, the CDR3 is TGTGCCAGCAGGGCAGAGTTAGGATCCTCCTACGAGCAGTACTTC. Protein: CASRAELGSSYEQYF. The V call is TRBV28, the J call TRBJ2-7; no definite D call. The ends were cut back, 6 bases at V and 0 bases at J, with 15 bases in the middle. This CDR3 region has 15 residues. Per the germline V gene, CDR1 is MDHEN and CDR2 is SYDVKM.

The V gene is TRBV7-8, the J gene TRBJ1-1; 8 bases align to TRBD1. The CDR3 loop spans 11 amino acids. Looked up from germline, CDR1 is SGHVS and CDR2 is FQNEAQ. The V gene end was trimmed by 5 bases and the J gene end by 10 bases; junction bases not matched to a gene: 3. This CDR3 reads CASSLDRVAFF. Written as DNA, the CDR3 is TGTGCCAGCAGCCTGGACAGGGTAGCTTTCTTT.